This note documents a single T cell receptor beta chain sequence. Its antigen remains unknown. Here immunoSEQ multiplex PCR was the method, and the copy in TCRdb shows in-frame clones only, minus some. The data hold some 150,000 clones, with more than 85% observed a single time. Germline lookup yields CDR1 SGHRS and CDR2 YFSETQ. The V end was cut by 4 bases, the J end by 2 bases, with 16 bases between. The CDR3 contains 15 residues. The data were obtained in a study of T cell responses to AZD1222 COVID-19 vaccine. General study points: Per reports, nearly half of all spike-specific TCRs target regions that are unmutated in variants.

The specimen was peripheral blood, collected on day 0 of MenACWY control vaccination. The chain joins TRBV5-1 to TRBJ2-7; D perhaps matches TRBD1 (7 bases). This TCR derives from an adult in good health. CDR3 in amino acids: CASSSTGEATYEQYF. In DNA, the CDR3 is TGCGCCAGCAGCAGCACAGGGGAGGCAACCTACGAGCAGTACTTC.